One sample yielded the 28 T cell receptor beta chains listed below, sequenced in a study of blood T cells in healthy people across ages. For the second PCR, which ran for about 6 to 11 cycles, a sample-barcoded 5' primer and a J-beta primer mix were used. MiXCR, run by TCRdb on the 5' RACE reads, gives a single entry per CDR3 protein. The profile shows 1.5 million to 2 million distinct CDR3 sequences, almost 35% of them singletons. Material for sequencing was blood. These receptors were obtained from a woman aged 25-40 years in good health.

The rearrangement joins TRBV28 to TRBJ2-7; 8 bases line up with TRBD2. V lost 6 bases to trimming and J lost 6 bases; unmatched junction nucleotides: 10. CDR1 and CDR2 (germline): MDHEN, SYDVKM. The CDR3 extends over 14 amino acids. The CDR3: CASSLSAGAAEQYF. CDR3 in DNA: TGTGCCAGCAGCCTCTCAGCGGGAGCGGCCGAGCAGTACTTC. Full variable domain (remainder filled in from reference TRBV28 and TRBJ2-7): DVKVTQSSRYLVKRTGEKVFLECVQDMDHENMFWYRQDPGLGLRLIYFSYDVKMKEKGDIPEGYSVSREKKERFSLILESASTNQTSMYLCASSLSAGAAEQYFGPGTRLTVT.

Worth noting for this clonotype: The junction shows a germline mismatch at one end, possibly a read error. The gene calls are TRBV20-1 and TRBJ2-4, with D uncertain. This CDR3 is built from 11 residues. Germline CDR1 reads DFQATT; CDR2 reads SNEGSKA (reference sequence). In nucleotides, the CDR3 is TGCAGTGCTAGGGACGGAAACGTTCAGTACTTC. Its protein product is CSARDGNVQYF.

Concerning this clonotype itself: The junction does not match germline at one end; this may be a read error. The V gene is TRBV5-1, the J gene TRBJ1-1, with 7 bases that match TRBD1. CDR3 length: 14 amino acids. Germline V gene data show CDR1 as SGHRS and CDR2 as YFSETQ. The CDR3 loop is CTSSYYRGRAEAFF. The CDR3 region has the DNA TGCACCAGCAGCTATTACAGGGGACGGGCTGAAGCTTTCTTT.

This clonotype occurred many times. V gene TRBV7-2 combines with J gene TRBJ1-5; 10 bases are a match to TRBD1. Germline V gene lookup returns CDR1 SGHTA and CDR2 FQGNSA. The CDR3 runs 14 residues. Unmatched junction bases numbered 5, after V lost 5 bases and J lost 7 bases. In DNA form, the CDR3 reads TGTGCCAGCAGCCCCGGACAGGGGGAACAGCCCCAGCATTTT. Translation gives CASSPGQGEQPQHF.

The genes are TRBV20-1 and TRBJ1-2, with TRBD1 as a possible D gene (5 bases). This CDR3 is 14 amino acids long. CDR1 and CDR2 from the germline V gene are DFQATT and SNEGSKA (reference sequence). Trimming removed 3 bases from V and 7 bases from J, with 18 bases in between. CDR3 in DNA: TGCAGTGCTAGGGAAGGGGCGCGGGCGGGTGGCTACACCTTC. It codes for CSAREGARAGGYTF.

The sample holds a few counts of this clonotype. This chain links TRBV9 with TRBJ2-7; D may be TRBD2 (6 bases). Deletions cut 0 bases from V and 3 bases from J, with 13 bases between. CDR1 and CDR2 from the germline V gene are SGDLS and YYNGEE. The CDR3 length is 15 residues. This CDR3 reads CASSVESSGLYEQYF. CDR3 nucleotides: TGTGCCAGCAGCGTAGAGAGTAGCGGCCTCTACGAGCAGTACTTC.

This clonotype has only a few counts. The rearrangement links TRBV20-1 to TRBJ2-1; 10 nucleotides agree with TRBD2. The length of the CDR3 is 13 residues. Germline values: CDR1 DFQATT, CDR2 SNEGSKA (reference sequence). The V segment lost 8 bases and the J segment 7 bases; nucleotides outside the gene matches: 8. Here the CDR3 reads CSPSGGAWNEQFF. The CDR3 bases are TGCAGTCCAAGCGGGGGGGCATGGAATGAGCAGTTCTTC.

The CDR3 DNA is TGTGCCAGCAGCTTAGGGACAGGGAACGATGAGCAGTTCTTC. It yields the protein CASSLGTGNDEQFF. The chain combines TRBV7-9 with TRBJ2-1; 8 nucleotides line up with TRBD1. The CDR3 totals 14 residues. With 1 base clipped from V and 8 bases from J, the junction kept 4 bases outside the gene matches. The germline V gene has CDR1 SEHNR and CDR2 FQNEAQ (reference sequence).

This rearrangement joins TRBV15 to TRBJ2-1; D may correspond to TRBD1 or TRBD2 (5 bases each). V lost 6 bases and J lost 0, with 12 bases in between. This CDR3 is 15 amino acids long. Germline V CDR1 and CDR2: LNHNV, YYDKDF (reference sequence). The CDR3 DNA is TGTGCCACCAGTGAGGGGCCGGGCTCCTACAATGAGCAGTTCTTC. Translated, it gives CATSEGPGSYNEQFF.

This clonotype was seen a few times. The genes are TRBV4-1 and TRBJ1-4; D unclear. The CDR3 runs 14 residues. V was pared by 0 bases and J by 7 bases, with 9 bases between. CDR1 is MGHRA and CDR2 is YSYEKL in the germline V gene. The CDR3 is CASSQDRLAEKLFF. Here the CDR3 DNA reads TGCGCCAGCAGCCAAGATCGGTTAGCTGAAAAACTGTTTTTT.

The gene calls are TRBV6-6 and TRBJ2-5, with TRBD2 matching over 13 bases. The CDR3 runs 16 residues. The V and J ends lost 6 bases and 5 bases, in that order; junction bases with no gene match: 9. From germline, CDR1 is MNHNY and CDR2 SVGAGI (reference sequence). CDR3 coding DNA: TGTGCCAGCAGAGCAACTAGCGGGGGGGCCGGGGAGACCCAGTACTTC. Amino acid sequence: CASRATSGGAGETQYF.

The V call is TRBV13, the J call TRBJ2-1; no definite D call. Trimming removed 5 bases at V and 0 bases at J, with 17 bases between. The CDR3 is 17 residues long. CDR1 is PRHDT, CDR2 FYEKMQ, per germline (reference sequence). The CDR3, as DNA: TGTGCCAGCAGCGTATTTAGTAGGGCGGCCTCCTACAATGAGCAGTTCTTC. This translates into CASSVFSRAASYNEQFF.

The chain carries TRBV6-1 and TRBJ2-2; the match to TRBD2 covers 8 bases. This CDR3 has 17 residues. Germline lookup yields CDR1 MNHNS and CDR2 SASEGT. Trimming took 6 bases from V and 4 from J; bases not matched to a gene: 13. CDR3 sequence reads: CASRGLSSGSLTGELFF. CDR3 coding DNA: TGTGCCAGCAGGGGCCTTTCGAGCGGGAGTCTCACCGGGGAGCTGTTTTTT.

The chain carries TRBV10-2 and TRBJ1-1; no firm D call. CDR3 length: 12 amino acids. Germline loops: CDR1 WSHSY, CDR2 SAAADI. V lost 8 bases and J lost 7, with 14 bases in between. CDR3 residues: CASFGEGGEAFF. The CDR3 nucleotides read TGCGCCAGCTTTGGGGAGGGAGGTGAAGCTTTCTTT.

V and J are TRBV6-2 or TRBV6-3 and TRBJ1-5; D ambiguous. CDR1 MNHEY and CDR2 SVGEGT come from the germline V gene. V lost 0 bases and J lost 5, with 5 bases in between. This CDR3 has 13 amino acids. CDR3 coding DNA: TGTGCCAGCAGTTACTCGCTATATCAGCCCCAGCATTTT. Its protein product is CASSYSLYQPQHF.

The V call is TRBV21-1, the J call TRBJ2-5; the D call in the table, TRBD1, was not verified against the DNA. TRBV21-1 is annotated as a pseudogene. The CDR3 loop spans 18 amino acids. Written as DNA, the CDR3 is TGTGCCAGCAGCAAAGAGATCCCTCGCGGGGGCCTCGGAGAGACCCAGTACTTC. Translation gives CASSKEIPRGGLGETQYF.

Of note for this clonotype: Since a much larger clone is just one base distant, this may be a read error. In nucleotides, the CDR3 is TGCAGCGTCGGACTGGGAGGTTTCTATGGCTACACCTTC. Residues: CSVGLGGFYGYTF. V is TRBV29-1 and J is TRBJ1-2; D is undetermined. CDR1 is SQVTM, CDR2 ANQGSEA, per germline. The CDR3 is 13 residues long. V gave up 6 bases and J gave up 4 bases, with 15 bases separating them.

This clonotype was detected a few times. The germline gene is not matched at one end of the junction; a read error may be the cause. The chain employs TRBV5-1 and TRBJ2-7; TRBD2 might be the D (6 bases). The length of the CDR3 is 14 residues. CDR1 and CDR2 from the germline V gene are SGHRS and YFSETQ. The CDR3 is CASSPLGTSYEQYF. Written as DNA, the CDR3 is TGTGCCAGCAGCCCTCTAGGGACTTCCTACGAGCAGTACTTC.

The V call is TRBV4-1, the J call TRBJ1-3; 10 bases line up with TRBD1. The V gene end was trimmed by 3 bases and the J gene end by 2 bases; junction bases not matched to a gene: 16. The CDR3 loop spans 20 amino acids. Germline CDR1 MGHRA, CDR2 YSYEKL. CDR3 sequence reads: CASSQILAKGTGDTGNTIYF. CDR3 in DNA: TGCGCCAGCAGCCAGATCCTAGCTAAGGGGACAGGGGATACTGGAAACACCATATATTTT.

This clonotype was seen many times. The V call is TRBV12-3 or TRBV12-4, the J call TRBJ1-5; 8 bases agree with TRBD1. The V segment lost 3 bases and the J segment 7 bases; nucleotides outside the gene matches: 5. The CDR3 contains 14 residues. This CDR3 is CASSFRYRGQPQHF. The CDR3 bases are TGTGCCAGCAGTTTCCGGTACAGGGGGCAGCCCCAGCATTTT.

The CDR3 is CASRPNLTNEKLFF. As DNA, the CDR3 is TGTGCCAGCCGACCCAATCTAACTAATGAAAAACTGTTTTTT. The chain carries TRBV6-1 and TRBJ1-4, with D uncertain. The length of the CDR3 is 14 residues. The germline V gene encodes CDR1 MNHNS and CDR2 SASEGT. V was trimmed by 8 bases and J by 1 base, leaving 11 bases between them.

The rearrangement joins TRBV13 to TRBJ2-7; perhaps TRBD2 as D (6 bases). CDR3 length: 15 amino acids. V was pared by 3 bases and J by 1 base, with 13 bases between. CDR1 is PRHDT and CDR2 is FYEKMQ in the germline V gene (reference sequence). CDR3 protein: CASSLEGELSYEQYF. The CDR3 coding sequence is TGTGCCAGCAGCTTGGAGGGAGAACTTTCCTACGAGCAGTACTTC.

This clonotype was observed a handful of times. CDR3 DNA: TGCAGTGCAAGTCGTCCAGAAATACCCTATGGCTACACCTTC. It is translated as CSASRPEIPYGYTF. V and J are TRBV20-1 and TRBJ1-2, with D uncertain. The CDR3 runs to 14 residues. With 6 bases removed from V and 4 bases from J, the gap between germline ends came to 18 bases. Germline CDR1 reads DFQATT; CDR2 reads SNEGSKA (reference sequence).

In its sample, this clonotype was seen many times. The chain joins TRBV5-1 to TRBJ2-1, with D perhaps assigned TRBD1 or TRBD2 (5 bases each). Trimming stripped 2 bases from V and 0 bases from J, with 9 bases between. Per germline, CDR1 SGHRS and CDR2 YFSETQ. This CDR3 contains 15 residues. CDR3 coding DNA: TGCGCCAGCAGCTTTGAGGGGAGCTCCTACAATGAGCAGTTCTTC. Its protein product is CASSFEGSSYNEQFF.

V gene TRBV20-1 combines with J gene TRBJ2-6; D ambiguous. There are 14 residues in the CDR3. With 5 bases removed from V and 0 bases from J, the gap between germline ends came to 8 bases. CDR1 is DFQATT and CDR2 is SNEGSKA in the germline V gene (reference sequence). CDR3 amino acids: CSAFPLSGANVLTF. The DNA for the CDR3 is TGCAGTGCTTTCCCTCTCTCTGGGGCCAACGTCCTGACTTTC.

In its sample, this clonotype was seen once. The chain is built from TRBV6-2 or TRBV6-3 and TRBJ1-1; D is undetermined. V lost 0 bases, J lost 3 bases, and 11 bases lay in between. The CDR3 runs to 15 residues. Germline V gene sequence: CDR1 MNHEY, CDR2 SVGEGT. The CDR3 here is CASSYSQRQDTEAFF. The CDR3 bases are TGTGCCAGCAGTTACTCCCAGCGGCAGGACACTGAAGCTTTCTTT.

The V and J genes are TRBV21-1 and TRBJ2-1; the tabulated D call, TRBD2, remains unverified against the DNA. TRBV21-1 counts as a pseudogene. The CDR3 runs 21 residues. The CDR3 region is CASSRPGTTSGRLKAYNEQFF. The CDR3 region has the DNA TGTGCCAGCAGCCGCCCCGGGACGACTAGCGGGAGGCTTAAAGCCTACAATGAGCAGTTCTTC.

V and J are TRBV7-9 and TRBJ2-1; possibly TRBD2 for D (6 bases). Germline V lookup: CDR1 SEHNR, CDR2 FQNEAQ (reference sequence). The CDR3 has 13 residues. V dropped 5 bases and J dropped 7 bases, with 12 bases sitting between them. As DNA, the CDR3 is TGTGCCAGCAGCCTCCGACGGGAGAATGAGCAGTTCTTC. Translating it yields CASSLRRENEQFF.